This T cell receptor beta chain derives from a study of T cell changes during pregnancy in multiple sclerosis. Only one count was recorded for this clone. The protocol was immunoSEQ multiplex PCR, while the TCRdb copy is restricted to in-frame clones and leaves out a portion. In the table there are tens of thousands of clones, 85% to 95% of which are singletons. Between the trimmed V and J ends, which lost 7 bases and 0 bases, there was a span of 10 bases. Per germline, CDR1 SNHLY and CDR2 FYNNEI. This CDR3 spans 14 amino acids. The source is a female donor in good health, enrolled as a control in a pregnancy study. The chain carries TRBV2 and TRBJ1-3; no clear D gene. Sequencing was performed on peripheral blood, taken in the second trimester of pregnancy. The CDR3 here is CASKNSNSGNTIYF. CDR3 sequence (DNA): TGTGCCAGCAAAAACAGCAACTCTGGAAACACCATATATTTT. Full variable domain (missing parts from reference TRBV2 and TRBJ1-3): EPEVTQTPSHQVTQMGQEVILRCVPISNHLYFYWYRQILGQKVEFLVSFYNNEISEKSEIFDDQFSVERPDGSNFTLKIRSTKLEDSAMYFCASKNSNSGNTIYFGEGSWLTVV.